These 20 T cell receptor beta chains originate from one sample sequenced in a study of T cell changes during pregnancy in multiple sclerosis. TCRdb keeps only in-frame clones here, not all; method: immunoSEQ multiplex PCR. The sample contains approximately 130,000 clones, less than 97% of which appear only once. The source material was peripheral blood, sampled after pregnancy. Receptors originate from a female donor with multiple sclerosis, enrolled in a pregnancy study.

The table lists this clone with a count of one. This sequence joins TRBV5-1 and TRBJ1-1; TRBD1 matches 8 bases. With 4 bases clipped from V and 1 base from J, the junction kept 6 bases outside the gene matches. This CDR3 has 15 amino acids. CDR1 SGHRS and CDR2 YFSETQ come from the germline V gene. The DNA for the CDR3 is TGCGCCAGCAGCGTGGGGACAGGCCGGAACACTGAAGCTTTCTTT. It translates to CASSVGTGRNTEAFF.

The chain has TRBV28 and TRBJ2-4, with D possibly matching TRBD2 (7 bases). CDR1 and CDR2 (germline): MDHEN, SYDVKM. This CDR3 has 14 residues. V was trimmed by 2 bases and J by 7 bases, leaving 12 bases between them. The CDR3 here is CASSLAGALNIQYF. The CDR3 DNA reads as TGTGCCAGCAGTTTAGCGGGGGCTCTTAACATTCAGTACTTC.

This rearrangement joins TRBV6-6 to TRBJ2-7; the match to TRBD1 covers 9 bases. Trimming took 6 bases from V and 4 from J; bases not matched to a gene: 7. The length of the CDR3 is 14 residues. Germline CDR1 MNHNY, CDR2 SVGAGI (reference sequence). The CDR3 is CASSFGTGRYEQYF. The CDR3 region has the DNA TGTGCCAGCAGCTTTGGGACAGGGAGGTACGAGCAGTACTTC.

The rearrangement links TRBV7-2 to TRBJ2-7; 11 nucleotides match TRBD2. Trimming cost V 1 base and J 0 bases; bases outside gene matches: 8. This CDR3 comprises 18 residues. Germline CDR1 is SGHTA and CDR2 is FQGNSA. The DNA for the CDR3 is TGTGCCAGCAGCTTAGTTATGTCGACTAGCGGGAACTCCTACGAGCAGTACTTC. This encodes CASSLVMSTSGNSYEQYF.

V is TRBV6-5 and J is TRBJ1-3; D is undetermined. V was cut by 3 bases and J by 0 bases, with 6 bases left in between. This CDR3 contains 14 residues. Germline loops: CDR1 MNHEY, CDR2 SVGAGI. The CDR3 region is CASSYRGSGNTIYF. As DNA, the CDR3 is TGTGCCAGCAGTTATCGGGGCTCTGGAAACACCATATATTTT.

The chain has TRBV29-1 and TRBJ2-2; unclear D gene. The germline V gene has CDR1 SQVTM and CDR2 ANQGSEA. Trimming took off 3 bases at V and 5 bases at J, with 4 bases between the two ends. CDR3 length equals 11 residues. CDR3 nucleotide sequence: TGCAGCGTTGAGGAGACCGGGGAGCTGTTTTTT. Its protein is CSVEETGELFF.

Written as DNA, the CDR3 is TGTGCCAGCAGCCCGGGGAAGGATGAGCAGTTCTTC. As protein: CASSPGKDEQFF. The gene calls are TRBV7-9 and TRBJ2-1, with D perhaps TRBD2 (5 bases). CDR3 length equals 12 residues. V was shortened by 5 bases and J by 8 bases, with 10 bases between the two germline ends. Per germline, CDR1 SEHNR and CDR2 FQNEAQ (reference sequence).

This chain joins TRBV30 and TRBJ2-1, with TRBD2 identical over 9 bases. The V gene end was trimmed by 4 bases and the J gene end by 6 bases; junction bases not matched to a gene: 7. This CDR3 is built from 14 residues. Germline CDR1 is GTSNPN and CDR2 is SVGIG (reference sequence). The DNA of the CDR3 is TGTGCCTGGAAGGGGACTAGCAAGGGCAATGAGCAGTTCTTC. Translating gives CAWKGTSKGNEQFF.

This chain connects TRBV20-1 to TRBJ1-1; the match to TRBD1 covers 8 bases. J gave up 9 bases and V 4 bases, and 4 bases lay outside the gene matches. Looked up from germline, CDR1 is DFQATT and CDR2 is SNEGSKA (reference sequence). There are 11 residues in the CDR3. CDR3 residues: CSATTGGKAFF. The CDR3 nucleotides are TGCAGTGCTACAACAGGGGGTAAAGCTTTCTTT.

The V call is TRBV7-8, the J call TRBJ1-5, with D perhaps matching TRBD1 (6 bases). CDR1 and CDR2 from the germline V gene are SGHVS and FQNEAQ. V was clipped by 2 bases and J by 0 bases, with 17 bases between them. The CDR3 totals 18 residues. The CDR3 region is CASSLYRGAVNSNQPQHF. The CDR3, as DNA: TGTGCCAGCAGCTTATATCGGGGGGCGGTGAATAGCAATCAGCCCCAGCATTTT.

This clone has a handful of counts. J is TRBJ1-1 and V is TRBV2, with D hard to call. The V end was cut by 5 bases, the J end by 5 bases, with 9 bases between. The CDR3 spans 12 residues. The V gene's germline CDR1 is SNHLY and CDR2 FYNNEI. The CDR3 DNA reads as TGTGCCAGCAGTCTAGGGAGGACTGAAGCTTTCTTT. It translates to CASSLGRTEAFF. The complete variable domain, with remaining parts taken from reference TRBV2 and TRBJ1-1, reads EPEVTQTPSHQVTQMGQEVILRCVPISNHLYFYWYRQILGQKVEFLVSFYNNEISEKSEIFDDQFSVERPDGSNFTLKIRSTKLEDSAMYFCASSLGRTEAFFGQGTRLTVV.

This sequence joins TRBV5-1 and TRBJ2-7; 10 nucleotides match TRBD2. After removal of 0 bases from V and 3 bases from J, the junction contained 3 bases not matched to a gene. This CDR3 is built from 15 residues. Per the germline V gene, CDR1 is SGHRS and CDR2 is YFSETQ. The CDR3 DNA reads TGCGCCAGCAGCTTGGCGCCTAGCGGGAGCTACGAGCAGTACTTC. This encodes CASSLAPSGSYEQYF.

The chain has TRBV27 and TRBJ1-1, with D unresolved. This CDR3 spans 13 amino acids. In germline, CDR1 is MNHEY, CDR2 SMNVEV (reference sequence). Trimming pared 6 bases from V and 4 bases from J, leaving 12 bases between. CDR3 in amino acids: CASSRRGSTEAFF. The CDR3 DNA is TGTGCCAGCAGCCGACGGGGTAGCACTGAAGCTTTCTTT.

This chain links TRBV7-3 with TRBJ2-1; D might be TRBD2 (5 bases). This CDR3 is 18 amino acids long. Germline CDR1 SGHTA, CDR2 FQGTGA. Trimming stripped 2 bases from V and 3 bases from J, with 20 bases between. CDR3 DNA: TGTGCCAGCAGCTTATCCTCACTAGGCCCGGAAAGCTACAATGAGCAGTTCTTC. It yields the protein CASSLSSLGPESYNEQFF.

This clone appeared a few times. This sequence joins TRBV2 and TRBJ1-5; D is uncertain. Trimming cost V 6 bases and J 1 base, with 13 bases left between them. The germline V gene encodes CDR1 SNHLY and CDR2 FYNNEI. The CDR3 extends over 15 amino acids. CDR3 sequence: CASRLMKSSNQPQHF. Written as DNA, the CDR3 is TGTGCCAGCAGGTTGATGAAGAGCAGCAATCAGCCCCAGCATTTT. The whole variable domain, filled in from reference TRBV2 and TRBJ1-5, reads EPEVTQTPSHQVTQMGQEVILRCVPISNHLYFYWYRQILGQKVEFLVSFYNNEISEKSEIFDDQFSVERPDGSNFTLKIRSTKLEDSAMYFCASRLMKSSNQPQHFGDGTRLSIL.

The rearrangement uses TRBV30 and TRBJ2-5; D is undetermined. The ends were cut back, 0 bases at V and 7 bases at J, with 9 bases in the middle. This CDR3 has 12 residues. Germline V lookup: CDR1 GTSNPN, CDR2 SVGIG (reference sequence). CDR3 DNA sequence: TGTGCCTGGAGTGTACTAACCGGGACCCAGTACTTC. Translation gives CAWSVLTGTQYF.

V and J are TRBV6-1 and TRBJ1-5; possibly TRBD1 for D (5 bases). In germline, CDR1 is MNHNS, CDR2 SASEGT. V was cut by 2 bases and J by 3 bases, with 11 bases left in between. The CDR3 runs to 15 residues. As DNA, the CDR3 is TGTGCCAGCAGTGAAATAGCGGGGCCCAATCAGCCCCAGCATTTT. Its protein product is CASSEIAGPNQPQHF.

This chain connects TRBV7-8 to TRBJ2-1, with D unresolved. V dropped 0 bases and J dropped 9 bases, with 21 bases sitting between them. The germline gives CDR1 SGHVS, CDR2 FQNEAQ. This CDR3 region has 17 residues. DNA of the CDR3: TGTGCCAGCAGCTTAGCGGCTTACAACCTGGCACATGGTGAGCAGTTCTTC. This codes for CASSLAAYNLAHGEQFF.

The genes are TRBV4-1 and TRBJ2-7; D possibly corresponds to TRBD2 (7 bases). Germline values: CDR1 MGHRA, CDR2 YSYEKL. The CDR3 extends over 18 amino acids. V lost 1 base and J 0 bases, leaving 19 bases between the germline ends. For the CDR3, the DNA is TGCGCCAGCAGCCAAGCCCTGGGGGGGGGCCTGAGCTCCTACGAGCAGTACTTC. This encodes CASSQALGGGLSSYEQYF.

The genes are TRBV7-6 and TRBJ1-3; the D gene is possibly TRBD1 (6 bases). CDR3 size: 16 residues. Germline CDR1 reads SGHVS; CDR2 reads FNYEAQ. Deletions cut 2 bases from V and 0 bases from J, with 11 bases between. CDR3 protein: CASSLNRVHSGNTIYF. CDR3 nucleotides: TGTGCCAGCAGCTTAAACAGGGTTCACTCTGGAAACACCATATATTTT.